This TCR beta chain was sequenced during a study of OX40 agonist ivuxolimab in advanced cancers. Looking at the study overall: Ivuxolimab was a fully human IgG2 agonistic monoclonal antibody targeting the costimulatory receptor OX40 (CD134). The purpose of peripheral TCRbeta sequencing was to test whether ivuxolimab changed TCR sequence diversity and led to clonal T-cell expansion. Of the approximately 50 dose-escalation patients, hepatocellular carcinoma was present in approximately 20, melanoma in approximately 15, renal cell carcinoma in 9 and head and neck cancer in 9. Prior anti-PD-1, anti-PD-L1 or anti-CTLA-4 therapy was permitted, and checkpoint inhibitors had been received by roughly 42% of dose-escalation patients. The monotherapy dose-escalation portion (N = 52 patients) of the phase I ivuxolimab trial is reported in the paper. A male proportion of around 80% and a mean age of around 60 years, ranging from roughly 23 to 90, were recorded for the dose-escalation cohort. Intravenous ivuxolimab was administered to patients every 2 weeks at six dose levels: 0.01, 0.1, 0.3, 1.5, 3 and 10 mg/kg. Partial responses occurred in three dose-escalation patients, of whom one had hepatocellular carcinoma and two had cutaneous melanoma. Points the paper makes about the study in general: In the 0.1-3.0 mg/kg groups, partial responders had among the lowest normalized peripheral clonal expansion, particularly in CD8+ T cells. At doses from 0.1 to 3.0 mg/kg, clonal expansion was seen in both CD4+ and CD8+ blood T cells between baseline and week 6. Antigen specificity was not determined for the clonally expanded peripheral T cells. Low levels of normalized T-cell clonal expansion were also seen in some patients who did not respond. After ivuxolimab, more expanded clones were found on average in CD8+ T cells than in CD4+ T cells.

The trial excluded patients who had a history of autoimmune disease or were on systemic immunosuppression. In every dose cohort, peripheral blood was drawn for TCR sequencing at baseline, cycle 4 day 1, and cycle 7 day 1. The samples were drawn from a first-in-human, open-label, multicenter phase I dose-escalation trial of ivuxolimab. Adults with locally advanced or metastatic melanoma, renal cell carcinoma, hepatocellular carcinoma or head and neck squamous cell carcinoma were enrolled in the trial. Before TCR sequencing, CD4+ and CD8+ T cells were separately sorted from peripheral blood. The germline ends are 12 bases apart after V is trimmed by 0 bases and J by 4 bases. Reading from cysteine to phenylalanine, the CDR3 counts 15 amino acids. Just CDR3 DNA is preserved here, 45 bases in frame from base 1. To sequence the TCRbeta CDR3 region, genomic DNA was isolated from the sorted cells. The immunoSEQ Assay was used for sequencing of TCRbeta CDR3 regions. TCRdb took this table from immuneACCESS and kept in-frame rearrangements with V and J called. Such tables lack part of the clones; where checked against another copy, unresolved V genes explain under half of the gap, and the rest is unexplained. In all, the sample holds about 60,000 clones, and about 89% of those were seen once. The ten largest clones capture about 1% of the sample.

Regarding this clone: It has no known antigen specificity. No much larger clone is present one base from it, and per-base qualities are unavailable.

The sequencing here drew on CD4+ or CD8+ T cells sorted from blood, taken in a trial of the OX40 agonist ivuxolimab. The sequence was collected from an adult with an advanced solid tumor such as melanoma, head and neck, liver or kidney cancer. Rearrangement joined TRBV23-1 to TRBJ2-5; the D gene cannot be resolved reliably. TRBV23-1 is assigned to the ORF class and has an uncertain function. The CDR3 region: CASSQSFGCPETQYF. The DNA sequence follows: TGCGCCAGCAGTCAATCGTTCGGTTGCCCAGAGACCCAGTACTTC.